The 32 T cell receptor beta chains given below trace back to one sample, sequenced in a study of blood T cell repertoires in COVID-19. The data were produced by immunoSEQ multiplex PCR, yet TCRdb's version contains in-frame clones alone and is incomplete. In the table there are roughly 150,000 clones, 70% to 90% of which are singletons. Sequencing was done on a sample of peripheral blood. Every receptor here comes from a woman of 80 years or more with COVID-19, enrolled during active disease.

CDR3 sequence: CASTRPRQGADEQFF. The CDR3 DNA follows: TGTGCCAGTACCCGCCCCCGACAGGGGGCCGATGAGCAGTTCTTC. This chain connects TRBV19 to TRBJ2-1; 10 bases are a match to TRBD1. V shed 7 bases and J 8 bases; nucleotides not matched to a gene: 11. The CDR3 has 15 residues. The germline CDR1 and CDR2 sequences are LNHDA and SQIVND (reference sequence).

V is TRBV5-1 and J is TRBJ1-6, with a tentative D call TRBD1 (5 bases). CDR3 size: 18 residues. V lost 4 bases to trimming and J lost 7 bases, with 24 bases between them. From germline, CDR1 is SGHRS and CDR2 YFSETQ. The CDR3 sequence is CASSKFPSRDFRNSPLHF. The CDR3 coding sequence is TGCGCCAGCAGCAAGTTTCCTTCCCGGGACTTTAGGAATTCACCCCTCCACTTT.

The V gene is TRBV2, the J gene TRBJ2-1; D unresolved. Trimming took 5 bases from V and 3 from J, leaving 14 bases between them. There are 15 residues in the CDR3. The germline V gene has CDR1 SNHLY and CDR2 FYNNEI. The CDR3 here is CASSRMSAGYNEQFF. The CDR3 DNA reads TGTGCCAGCAGTAGAATGTCGGCAGGCTACAATGAGCAGTTCTTC. The full variable domain, in which reference TRBV2 and TRBJ2-1 provide the parts outside the CDR3, is EPEVTQTPSHQVTQMGQEVILRCVPISNHLYFYWYRQILGQKVEFLVSFYNNEISEKSEIFDDQFSVERPDGSNFTLKIRSTKLEDSAMYFCASSRMSAGYNEQFFGPGTRLTVL.

The rearrangement links TRBV2 to TRBJ2-6; a possible D gene is TRBD1 (6 bases). The CDR3 covers 16 residues. CDR1 SNHLY and CDR2 FYNNEI come from the germline V gene. Between the trimmed V and J ends, which lost 2 bases and 4 bases, there was a span of 12 bases. CDR3 DNA sequence: TGTGCCAGCAGTGAAAAGGGGGTTAGGGGGGCCAACGTCCTGACTTTC. Translation gives CASSEKGVRGANVLTF.

The CDR3 DNA follows: TGTGCCAGCAGCTTACAGTTCTACAATGAGCAGTTCTTC. Protein product: CASSLQFYNEQFF. V gene TRBV11-3 combines with J gene TRBJ2-1; D is undetermined. The V gene lost 2 bases and the J gene lost 3 bases, with 5 bases spanning the gap. This CDR3 spans 13 amino acids. In germline, CDR1 is SGHNT, CDR2 YENEEA.

This clone showed up just a few times. The rearrangement links TRBV2 to TRBJ2-7; D perhaps matches TRBD2 (5 bases). Germline CDR1 and CDR2: SNHLY and FYNNEI. CDR3 length equals 13 residues. V lost 5 bases to trimming and J lost 6 bases, with 14 bases between them. CDR3 sequence (DNA): TGTGCCAGCAGTAACAGAGGGCCTGGCGAGCAGTACTTC. Translating it yields CASSNRGPGEQYF.

The rearrangement links TRBV5-1 to TRBJ1-1; 7 bases align to TRBD1. Per germline, CDR1 SGHRS and CDR2 YFSETQ. The length of the CDR3 is 14 residues. V shed 0 bases and J 3 bases; nucleotides not matched to a gene: 2. Here the CDR3 reads CASSLEGADTEAFF. The CDR3, as DNA: TGCGCCAGCAGCTTGGAGGGGGCGGACACTGAAGCTTTCTTT. Drawing the rest from reference TRBV5-1 and TRBJ1-1, the complete variable domain is KAGVTQTPRYLIKTRGQQVTLSCSPISGHRSVSWYQQTPGQGLQFLFEYFSETQRNKGNFPGRFSGRQFSNSRSEMNVSTLELGDSALYLCASSLEGADTEAFFGQGTRLTVV.

This chain uses TRBV5-5 with TRBJ1-5; tentatively, D is TRBD1 (5 bases). The CDR3 sequence is 14 residues long. The germline V and J ends were trimmed by 3 bases and 7 bases, with 14 bases remaining between them. CDR1 and CDR2 from the germline V gene are SGHKS and YYEKEE (reference sequence). CDR3 in amino acids: CASSSDGGWQPQHF. CDR3 DNA: TGTGCCAGCAGCTCTGACGGGGGATGGCAGCCCCAGCATTTT.

The V gene is TRBV5-1, the J gene TRBJ1-2; 7 bases match TRBD1. In germline, CDR1 is SGHRS, CDR2 YFSETQ. This CDR3 region has 14 residues. Trimming took 0 bases from V and 2 from J; bases not matched to a gene: 1. The CDR3 region is CASSLETGNYGYTF. DNA for the CDR3: TGCGCCAGCAGCTTGGAGACAGGGAACTATGGCTACACCTTC.

This clone was detected ten times or more. CDR3 region: CASSVDFSSGNTIYF. Written as DNA, the CDR3 is TGTGCCAGCAGCGTAGACTTTAGCTCTGGAAACACCATATATTTT. V is TRBV9 and J is TRBJ1-3; D unresolved. The length of the CDR3 is 15 residues. V was clipped by 0 bases and J by 0 bases, with 7 bases between them. Germline V gene sequence: CDR1 SGDLS, CDR2 YYNGEE.

J is TRBJ1-2 and V is TRBV7-9, with 9 nucleotides matching TRBD1. Germline values: CDR1 SEHNR, CDR2 FQNEAQ (reference sequence). This CDR3 has 14 amino acids. The ends lost 1 base at V and 4 bases at J; junction bases unmatched: 1. CDR3 in DNA: TGTGCCAGCAGCTTAGGGGGACAGGGCTATGGCTACACCTTC. Amino acid sequence: CASSLGGQGYGYTF.

This sequence joins TRBV7-2 and TRBJ1-4; TRBD1 agrees at 8 bases. The germline V gene encodes CDR1 SGHTA and CDR2 FQGNSA. V gave up 4 bases and J gave up 5 bases; unmatched junction bases: 3. The CDR3 has 14 residues. CDR3 DNA: TGTGCCAGCAGCTCTACAGGGGGGAATGAAAAACTGTTTTTT. Protein product: CASSSTGGNEKLFF.

The chain links TRBV19 to TRBJ2-5, with a possible D match to TRBD2 (6 bases). This CDR3 has 14 amino acids. CDR1 and CDR2 (germline): LNHDA, SQIVND (reference sequence). Trimming left V 7 bases short and J 5 bases short, with 17 bases between. The CDR3 nucleotides are TGTGCCAGTACCTATACGGGCGGGGTGGAGACCCAGTACTTC. As protein: CASTYTGGVETQYF. The full variable domain, with the rest looked up from reference TRBV19 and TRBJ2-5, is DGGITQSPKYLFRKEGQNVTLSCEQNLNHDAMYWYRQDPGQGLRLIYYSQIVNDFQKGDIAEGYSVSREKKESFPLTVTSAQKNPTAFYLCASTYTGGVETQYFGPGTRLLVL.

V gene TRBV19 combines with J gene TRBJ1-5; D is unclear. Trimming cost V 7 bases and J 6 bases, with 19 bases left between them. CDR1 is LNHDA and CDR2 is SQIVND in the germline V gene (reference sequence). CDR3 length: 15 residues. The CDR3: CASTPPGLSPQPQHF. The CDR3 DNA reads as TGTGCCAGTACCCCCCCTGGGCTCTCCCCTCAGCCCCAGCATTTT.

The chain joins TRBV30 to TRBJ1-1; maybe TRBD1 (6 bases). The CDR3 has 12 residues. Germline CDR1 and CDR2: GTSNPN and SVGIG (reference sequence). V was pared by 5 bases and J by 4 bases, with 11 bases between. Written as DNA, the CDR3 is TGTGCCTGGTCCCAGGGGAGCACTGAAGCTTTCTTT. Amino acid sequence: CAWSQGSTEAFF.

V and J are TRBV9 and TRBJ2-5; 8 bases line up with TRBD2. The length of the CDR3 is 17 residues. Germline trimming cut 0 bases from V and 0 bases from J; bases unmatched to any gene: 7. Germline CDR1 and CDR2: SGDLS and YYNGEE. CDR3 bases: TGTGCCAGCAGCGTAGCTAGGGGACTAGTCCACCAAGAGACCCAGTACTTC. This gives the protein CASSVARGLVHQETQYF.

This chain joins TRBV7-6 and TRBJ2-5; TRBD2 aligns across 13 bases. Germline V lookup: CDR1 SGHVS, CDR2 FNYEAQ. The V gene end was trimmed by 5 bases and the J gene end by 4 bases; junction bases not matched to a gene: 16. The length of the CDR3 is 19 residues. CDR3 nucleotides: TGTGCCAGCAGCCCACCAGGGAGGACTAGCGGGAGTTGGGGAGAGACCCAGTACTTC. Translating gives CASSPPGRTSGSWGETQYF. The full variable domain, completed using reference TRBV7-6 and TRBJ2-5, is GAGVSQSPRYKVTKRGQDVALRCDPISGHVSLYWYRQALGQGPEFLTYFNYEAQQDKSGLPNDRFSAERPEGSISTLTIQRTEQRDSAMYRCASSPPGRTSGSWGETQYFGPGTRLLVL.

V usage is TRBV2 and J usage is TRBJ2-7; D is uncertain. Germline CDR1 is SNHLY and CDR2 is FYNNEI. V gave up 6 bases and J gave up 1 base, with 10 bases separating them. The CDR3 length is 13 residues. The CDR3 reads CASSFSRSYEQYF. The DNA for the CDR3 is TGTGCCAGCAGCTTTAGCCGATCCTACGAGCAGTACTTC. Combining the CDR3 with reference TRBV2 and TRBJ2-7 gives the whole variable domain EPEVTQTPSHQVTQMGQEVILRCVPISNHLYFYWYRQILGQKVEFLVSFYNNEISEKSEIFDDQFSVERPDGSNFTLKIRSTKLEDSAMYFCASSFSRSYEQYFGPGTRLTVT.

The gene calls are TRBV28 and TRBJ1-6, with D possibly TRBD1 on 6 matching bases. Trimming left V 6 bases short and J 6 bases short, with 12 bases between. This CDR3 is built from 14 residues. CDR1 and CDR2 (germline): MDHEN, SYDVKM. The CDR3 bases are TGTGCCAGCAGCAACAGGGTTGCTAATTCACCCCTCCACTTT. Translating gives CASSNRVANSPLHF. Together with reference TRBV28 and TRBJ1-6, the CDR3 gives the full variable domain: DVKVTQSSRYLVKRTGEKVFLECVQDMDHENMFWYRQDPGLGLRLIYFSYDVKMKEKGDIPEGYSVSREKKERFSLILESASTNQTSMYLCASSNRVANSPLHFGNGTRLTVT.

The chain is built from TRBV4-2 and TRBJ1-1, with D perhaps matching TRBD1 (6 bases). Between the trimmed V and J ends, which lost 0 bases and 3 bases, there was a span of 8 bases. The germline V gene has CDR1 LGHNA and CDR2 YNFKEQ. The CDR3 runs 14 residues. CDR3 nucleotide sequence: TGTGCCAGCAGCCAAGATGGACAGTACACTGAAGCTTTCTTT. It is translated as CASSQDGQYTEAFF.

This chain joins TRBV3-1 (or the pseudogene TRBV3-2) and TRBJ2-1; perhaps TRBD2 as D (6 bases). V shed 1 base and J shed 8 bases, with 12 bases lying between them. The CDR3 contains 14 residues. CDR1 is LGHDT and CDR2 is YNNKEL in the germline V gene (reference sequence). Written as DNA, the CDR3 is TGTGCCAGCAGCCAAGGGGGGGACCTTCATGAGCAGTTCTTC. Its protein is CASSQGGDLHEQFF.

The gene calls are TRBV12-5 and TRBJ2-7, with 7 bases aligning to TRBD1. The CDR3 contains 14 residues. Per the germline V gene, CDR1 is LGHNT and CDR2 is FRNRAP. The junction had 4 bases not matched to a gene; V was cut back by 3 bases and J by 2 bases. The CDR3 reads CASGFGTETYEQYF. The CDR3 DNA sequence: TGTGCTAGTGGTTTCGGGACAGAAACCTACGAGCAGTACTTC.

A single count supports this clone. The chain links TRBV28 to TRBJ2-2; TRBD2 agrees at 7 bases. The CDR3 runs 15 residues. From germline, CDR1 is MDHEN and CDR2 SYDVKM. V gave up 8 bases and J gave up 1 base; unmatched junction bases: 7. The CDR3 DNA follows: TGTGCCAGCCGCAAGGGAGGGAGGAACACCGGGGAGCTGTTTTTT. Protein sequence: CASRKGGRNTGELFF.

The chain joins TRBV5-1 to TRBJ1-2; 7 nucleotides line up with TRBD1. This CDR3 spans 14 amino acids. V shed 5 bases, J shed 4 bases, and the junction held 8 bases outside the gene matches. The V gene's germline CDR1 is SGHRS and CDR2 YFSETQ. CDR3 sequence: CASSSSGGGYGYTF. CDR3 DNA sequence: TGCGCCAGCAGTTCCTCAGGGGGAGGCTATGGCTACACCTTC.

This chain links TRBV19 with TRBJ1-2; 10 nucleotides match TRBD1. Germline V gives CDR1 LNHDA, CDR2 SQIVND (reference sequence). There are 15 residues in the CDR3. V gave up 8 bases and J gave up 4 bases; unmatched junction bases: 10. CDR3: CASGSPGQGIYGYTF. The DNA for the CDR3 is TGTGCCAGTGGAAGTCCGGGACAGGGGATCTATGGCTACACCTTC.

CDR3 region: CVSRGASTDTQYF. The CDR3 bases are TGTGTCTCCCGGGGGGCTAGCACAGATACGCAGTATTTT. The chain joins TRBV10-3 to TRBJ2-3; a weak D match, TRBD2 (7 bases). In germline, CDR1 is ENHRY, CDR2 SYGVKD. The length of the CDR3 is 13 residues.

The rearrangement uses TRBV28 and TRBJ2-1, with 7 positions matching TRBD1. Trimming removed 11 bases from V and 0 bases from J; junction bases left unmatched: 7. Germline CDR1 reads MDHEN; CDR2 reads SYDVKM. There are 14 residues in the CDR3. The CDR3 spells CAHRGGSSYNEQFF. CDR3 DNA: TGTGCCCACAGGGGCGGCAGCTCCTACAATGAGCAGTTCTTC.

The table lists this clone with a count of one. The CDR3 loop is CAIKPTGSYEQYF. The CDR3, as DNA: TGTGCCATCAAGCCGACAGGGTCCTACGAGCAGTACTTC. The chain links TRBV10-3 to TRBJ2-7, with 7 bases that match TRBD1. CDR1 is ENHRY and CDR2 is SYGVKD in the germline V gene. V was pared by 7 bases and J by 1 base, with 4 bases of the junction left unmatched. This CDR3 contains 13 residues.

The chain combines TRBV2 with TRBJ1-1; 7 nucleotides agree with TRBD1. This CDR3 spans 13 amino acids. Germline V gene lookup returns CDR1 SNHLY and CDR2 FYNNEI. Germline trimming cut 5 bases from V and 5 bases from J; bases unmatched to any gene: 5. The CDR3 region is CASSTTGSTEAFF. The CDR3 coding sequence is TGTGCCAGCAGTACGACAGGGAGTACTGAAGCTTTCTTT.

V is TRBV5-1 and J is TRBJ2-5, with a weak D call TRBD2 (7 bases). This CDR3 is 14 amino acids long. V lost 1 base to trimming and J lost 5 bases, with 12 bases between them. Germline-derived CDR1 and CDR2 are SGHRS and YFSETQ. DNA of the CDR3: TGCGCCAGCAGCTTGTACGGGGGGCGCGAGACCCAGTACTTC. It yields the protein CASSLYGGRETQYF.

The J gene is TRBJ2-5, the V gene TRBV19; 7 bases are a match to TRBD1. Germline CDR1 reads LNHDA; CDR2 reads SQIVND (reference sequence). V lost 0 bases, J lost 2 bases, and 0 bases stayed unmatched. This CDR3 region has 14 residues. The chain's CDR3 is CASSIETGQETQYF. The CDR3 DNA reads TGTGCCAGTAGTATAGAGACAGGGCAAGAGACCCAGTACTTC.

The chain is built from TRBV6-2 or TRBV6-3 and TRBJ1-1; a possible D gene is TRBD1 (6 bases). Germline V gives CDR1 MNHEY, CDR2 SVGEGT. Between the trimmed V and J ends, which lost 3 bases and 5 bases, there was a span of 16 bases. The CDR3 has 15 amino acids. CDR3 DNA sequence: TGTGCCAGCAGTTATACGGCAGGGGTGGGAACTGAAGCTTTCTTT. It encodes CASSYTAGVGTEAFF.